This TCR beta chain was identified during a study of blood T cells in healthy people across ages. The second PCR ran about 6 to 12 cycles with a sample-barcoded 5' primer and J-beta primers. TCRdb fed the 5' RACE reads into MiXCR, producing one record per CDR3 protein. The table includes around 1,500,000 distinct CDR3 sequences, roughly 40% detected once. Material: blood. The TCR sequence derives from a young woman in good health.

For the CDR3, the DNA is TGTGCCAGCAGTTGGGGTGGCCAAGGATATGGCTACACCTTC. It specifies CASSWGGQGYGYTF. The chain is built from TRBV6-2 or TRBV6-3 and TRBJ1-2, with D hard to call. The CDR3 spans 14 residues. Looked up from germline, CDR1 is MNHEY and CDR2 is SVGEGT. V shed 4 bases and J shed 5 bases, with 14 bases lying between them.